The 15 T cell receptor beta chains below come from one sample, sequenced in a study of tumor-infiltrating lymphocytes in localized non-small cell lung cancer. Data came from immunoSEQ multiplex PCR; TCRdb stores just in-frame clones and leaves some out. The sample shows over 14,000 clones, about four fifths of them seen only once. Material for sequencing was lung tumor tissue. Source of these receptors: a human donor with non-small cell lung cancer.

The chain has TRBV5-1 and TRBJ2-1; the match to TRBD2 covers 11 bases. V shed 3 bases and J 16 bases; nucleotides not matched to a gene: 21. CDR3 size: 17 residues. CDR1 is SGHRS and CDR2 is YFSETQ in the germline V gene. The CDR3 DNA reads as TGCGCCAGCAGCTCCCGTATCGGGACTAGCGGAGAACGAGTCGCTTTCTTC. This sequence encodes CASSSRIGTSGERVAFF.

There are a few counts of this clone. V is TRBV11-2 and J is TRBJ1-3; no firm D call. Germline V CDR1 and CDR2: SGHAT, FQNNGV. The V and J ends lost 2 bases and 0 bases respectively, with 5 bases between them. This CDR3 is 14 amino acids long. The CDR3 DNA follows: TGTGCCAGCAGCTTACTGTCCTCTGGAAACACCATATATTTT. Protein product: CASSLLSSGNTIYF.

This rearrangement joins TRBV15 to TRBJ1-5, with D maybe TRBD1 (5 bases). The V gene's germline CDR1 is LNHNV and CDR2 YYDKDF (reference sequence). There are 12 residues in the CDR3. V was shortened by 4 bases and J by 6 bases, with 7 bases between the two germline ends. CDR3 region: CATSKRGQPQHF. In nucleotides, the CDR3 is TGTGCCACCAGCAAAAGGGGTCAGCCCCAGCATTTT.

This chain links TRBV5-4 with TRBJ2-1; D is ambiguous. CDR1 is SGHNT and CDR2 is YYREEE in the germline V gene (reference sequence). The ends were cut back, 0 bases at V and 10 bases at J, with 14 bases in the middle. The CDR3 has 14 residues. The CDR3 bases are TGTGCCAGCAGCTTGGATCAGTCGGCCCGGGAGCAGTTCTTC. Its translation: CASSLDQSAREQFF. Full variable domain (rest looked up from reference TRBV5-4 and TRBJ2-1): ETGVTQSPTHLIKTRGQQVTLRCSSQSGHNTVSWYQQALGQGPQFIFQYYREEENGRGNFPPRFSGLQFPNYSSELNVNALELDDSALYLCASSLDQSAREQFFGPGTRLTVL.

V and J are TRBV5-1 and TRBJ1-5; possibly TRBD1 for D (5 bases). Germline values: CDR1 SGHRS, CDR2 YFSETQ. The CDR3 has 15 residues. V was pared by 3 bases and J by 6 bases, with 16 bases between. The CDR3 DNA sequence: TGCGCCAGCAGCTGGACCGGGGCGTACTCTCAGCCCCAGCATTTT. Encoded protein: CASSWTGAYSQPQHF.

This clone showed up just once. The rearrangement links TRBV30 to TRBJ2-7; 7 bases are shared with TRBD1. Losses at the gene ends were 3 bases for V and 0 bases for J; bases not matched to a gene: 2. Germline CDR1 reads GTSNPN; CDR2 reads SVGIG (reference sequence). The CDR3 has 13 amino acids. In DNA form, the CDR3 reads TGTGCCTGGAGGGGGGACAGCTCCTACGAGCAGTACTTC. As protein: CAWRGDSSYEQYF.

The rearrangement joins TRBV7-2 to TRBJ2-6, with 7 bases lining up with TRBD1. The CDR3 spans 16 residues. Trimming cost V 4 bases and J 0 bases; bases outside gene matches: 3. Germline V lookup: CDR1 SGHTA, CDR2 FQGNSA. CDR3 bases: TGTGCCAGCAGCTCTGGACAGGTCTCTGGGGCCAACGTCCTGACTTTC. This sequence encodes CASSSGQVSGANVLTF. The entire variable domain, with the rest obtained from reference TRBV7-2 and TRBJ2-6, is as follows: GAGVSQSPSNKVTEKGKDVELRCDPISGHTALYWYRQSLGQGLEFLIYFQGNSAPDKSGLPSDRFSAERTGGSVSTLTIQRTQQEDSAVYLCASSSGQVSGANVLTFGAGSRLTVL.

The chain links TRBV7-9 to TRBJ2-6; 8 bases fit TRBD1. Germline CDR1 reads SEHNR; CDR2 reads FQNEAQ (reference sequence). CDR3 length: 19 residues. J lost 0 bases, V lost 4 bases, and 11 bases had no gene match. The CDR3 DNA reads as TGTGCCAGCAGCTACGTTGTGGGACAGGAGGTCTCTGGGGCCAACGTCCTGACTTTC. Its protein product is CASSYVVGQEVSGANVLTF.

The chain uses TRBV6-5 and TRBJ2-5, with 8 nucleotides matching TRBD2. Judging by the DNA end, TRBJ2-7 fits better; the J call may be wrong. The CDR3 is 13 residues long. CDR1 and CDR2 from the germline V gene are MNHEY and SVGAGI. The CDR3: CASSYSGTYEQYF. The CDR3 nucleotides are TGTGCCAGCAGTTATAGCGGGACCTACGAGCAGTACTTC.

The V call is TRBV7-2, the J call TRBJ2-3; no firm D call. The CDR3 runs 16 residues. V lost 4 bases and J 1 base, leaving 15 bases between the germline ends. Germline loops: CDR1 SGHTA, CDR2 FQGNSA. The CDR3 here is CASSSPSLQRTDTQYF. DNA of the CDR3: TGTGCCAGCAGCTCACCGTCCCTCCAGCGCACAGATACGCAGTATTTT.

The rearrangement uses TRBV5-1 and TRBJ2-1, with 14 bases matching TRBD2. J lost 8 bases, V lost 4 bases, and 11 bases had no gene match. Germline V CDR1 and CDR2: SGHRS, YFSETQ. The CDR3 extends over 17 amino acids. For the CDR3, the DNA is TGCGCCAGCAGCACCGGGACTAGCGGGAGTTGGTTGGATGAGCAGTTCTTC. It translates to CASSTGTSGSWLDEQFF.

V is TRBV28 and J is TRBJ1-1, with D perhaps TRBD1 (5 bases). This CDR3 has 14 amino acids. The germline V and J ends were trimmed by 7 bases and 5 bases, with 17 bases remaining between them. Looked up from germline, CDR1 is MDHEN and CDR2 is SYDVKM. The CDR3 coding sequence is TGTGCCAGCATAACGACAGCCCGTTGGACTGAAGCTTTCTTT. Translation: CASITTARWTEAFF. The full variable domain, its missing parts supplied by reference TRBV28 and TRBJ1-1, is DVKVTQSSRYLVKRTGEKVFLECVQDMDHENMFWYRQDPGLGLRLIYFSYDVKMKEKGDIPEGYSVSREKKERFSLILESASTNQTSMYLCASITTARWTEAFFGQGTRLTVV.

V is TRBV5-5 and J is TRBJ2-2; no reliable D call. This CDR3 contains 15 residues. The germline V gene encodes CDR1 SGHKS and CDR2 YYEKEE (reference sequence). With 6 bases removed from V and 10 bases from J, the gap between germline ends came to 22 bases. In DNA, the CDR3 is TGTGCCAGCACCACAGCCTGGACCGTCGAGGAGGAGCTGTTTTTT. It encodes CASTTAWTVEEELFF.

The CDR3, as DNA: TGTGCCAGCAGGAATTACAGGGCGAGTCAGCCCCAGCATTTT. It codes for CASRNYRASQPQHF. The J gene is TRBJ1-5, the V gene TRBV6-8; possible D gene TRBD1, 6 bases. Trimming stripped 6 bases from V and 6 bases from J, with 15 bases between. Germline values: CDR1 MNHGY, CDR2 SAAAGT. The CDR3 loop spans 14 amino acids.

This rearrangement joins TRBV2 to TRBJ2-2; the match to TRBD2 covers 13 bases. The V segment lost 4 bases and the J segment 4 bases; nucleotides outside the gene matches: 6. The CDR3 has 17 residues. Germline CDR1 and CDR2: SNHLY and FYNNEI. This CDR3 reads CASSVLAGGPSTGELFF. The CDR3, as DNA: TGTGCCAGCAGTGTACTAGCGGGAGGGCCCAGCACCGGGGAGCTGTTTTTT.